This T cell receptor beta chain was recorded in a study of T cells after yellow fever vaccination. General study findings and limits: Highly abundant clonotypes carried over from the bulk population could end up in FACS-sorted repertoires as contaminants.

The CDR3 consists of 15 residues. CDR1 SQVTM and CDR2 ANQGSEA come from the germline V gene. The V and J ends lost 5 bases and 3 bases, in that order; junction bases with no gene match: 11. TCRdb called the 5' RACE reads again in MiXCR, with one record for every CDR3 protein. Of more than 300,000 distinct CDR3 sequences in the sample, around 7% were seen once. This clonotype was recorded many times. The antigen is undetermined. This receptor was obtained from a man between 18 and 29 years old who received the YFV17D yellow fever vaccine. V gene TRBV29-1 combines with J gene TRBJ2-3; 7 bases are shared with TRBD1. The sample was PBMCs, taken about 49 days after the first yellow fever vaccination. For the CDR3, the DNA is TGCAGCGTTAACCTACAGGGGATACCGACAGATACGCAGTATTTT. Protein: CSVNLQGIPTDTQYF.